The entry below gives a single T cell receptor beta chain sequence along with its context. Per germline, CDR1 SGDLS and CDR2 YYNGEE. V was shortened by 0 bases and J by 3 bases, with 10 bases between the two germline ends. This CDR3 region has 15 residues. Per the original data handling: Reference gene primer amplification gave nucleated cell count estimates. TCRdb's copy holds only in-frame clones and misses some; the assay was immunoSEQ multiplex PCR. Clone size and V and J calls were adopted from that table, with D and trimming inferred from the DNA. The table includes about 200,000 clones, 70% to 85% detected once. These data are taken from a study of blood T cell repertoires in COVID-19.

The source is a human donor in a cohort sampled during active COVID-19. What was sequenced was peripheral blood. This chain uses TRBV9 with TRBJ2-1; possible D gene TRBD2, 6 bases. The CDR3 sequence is CASSVEAGLYNEQFF. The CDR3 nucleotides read TGTGCCAGCAGCGTAGAAGCGGGTCTCTACAATGAGCAGTTCTTC.